This T cell receptor beta chain is drawn from a study of regulatory T cells in long-lasting Graves disease. Whole-study results and caveats: Persistent patients shared thousands of public clonotypes among themselves. Newly diagnosed patients shared fewer, at about a thousand.

Construction of the TCR beta libraries employed iRepertoire HTBI primers in conjunction with Arm-PCR of CDR3 regions. Using its own MiXCR run on the multiplex PCR reads, TCRdb lists one record per CDR3 protein. The sample includes 350,000 to 500,000 distinct CDR3 sequences, 16% of them seen just once. The CDR3 runs to 17 residues. CDR1 is MGHDK and CDR2 is SYGVNS in the germline V gene. Trimming stripped 4 bases from V and 5 bases from J, with 23 bases between. Specified time point: newly diagnosed GD, antithyroid drugs for less than 3 months. The TCR library was made from RNA extracted from PBMCs. American Thyroid Association guidelines served as the basis for diagnosing Graves' disease. The patients were drawn from one endocrinology department in Xi'an, China. This clonotype has a count of ten or more. Its antigen is unidentified. The sample was also reused in another study, on T cells in Graves' hyperthyroidism and ophthalmopathy. Per that study: Researchers ran a first-round RT-PCR on the TCR CDR3 using the HTBI primer set.

Material: peripheral blood mononuclear cells (PBMCs), obtained at new diagnosis, from a patient treated with antithyroid drugs. This TCR was sampled from a woman aged 30 to 39 with Graves disease. The genes are TRBV25-1 and TRBJ2-5, with D uncertain. CDR3 protein: CASSGTLGFRMSETQYF. DNA of the CDR3: TGTGCCAGCAGTGGGACCCTCGGGTTTAGGATGTCGGAGACCCAGTACTTC.